This TCR beta chain was identified in a study of shared clonotypes between healthy human individuals. With regard to this clone: As yet, its antigen is unknown.

General study points: Roughly 4.7% was the fraction of naive CD4 clonotypes found shared across a few donors.

The protocol was immunoSEQ multiplex PCR, while the TCRdb copy is restricted to in-frame clones and leaves out a portion. This sample has millions of clones, with 90% to 95% found just once. The CDR3 totals 16 residues. The V gene end was trimmed by 4 bases and the J gene end by 7 bases; junction bases not matched to a gene: 10. Germline V gene data show CDR1 as SGDLS and CDR2 as YYNGEE. A CD45RA-negative memory subset and a CD45RA+ naive subset were separated from the CD4+ cells. This chain connects TRBV9 to TRBJ1-6, with 8 nucleotides matching TRBD1. This clonotype was sampled from a man between 18 and 29 years old in good health. Sequencing was carried out using naive CD4+ T cells sorted from blood. Subset noted: CD45RA+ positively selected. CDR3 sequence (DNA): TGTGCCAGCAGCCCACAGGGGGGAATGTTAAATTCACCCCTCCACTTT. Translation gives CASSPQGGMLNSPLHF.